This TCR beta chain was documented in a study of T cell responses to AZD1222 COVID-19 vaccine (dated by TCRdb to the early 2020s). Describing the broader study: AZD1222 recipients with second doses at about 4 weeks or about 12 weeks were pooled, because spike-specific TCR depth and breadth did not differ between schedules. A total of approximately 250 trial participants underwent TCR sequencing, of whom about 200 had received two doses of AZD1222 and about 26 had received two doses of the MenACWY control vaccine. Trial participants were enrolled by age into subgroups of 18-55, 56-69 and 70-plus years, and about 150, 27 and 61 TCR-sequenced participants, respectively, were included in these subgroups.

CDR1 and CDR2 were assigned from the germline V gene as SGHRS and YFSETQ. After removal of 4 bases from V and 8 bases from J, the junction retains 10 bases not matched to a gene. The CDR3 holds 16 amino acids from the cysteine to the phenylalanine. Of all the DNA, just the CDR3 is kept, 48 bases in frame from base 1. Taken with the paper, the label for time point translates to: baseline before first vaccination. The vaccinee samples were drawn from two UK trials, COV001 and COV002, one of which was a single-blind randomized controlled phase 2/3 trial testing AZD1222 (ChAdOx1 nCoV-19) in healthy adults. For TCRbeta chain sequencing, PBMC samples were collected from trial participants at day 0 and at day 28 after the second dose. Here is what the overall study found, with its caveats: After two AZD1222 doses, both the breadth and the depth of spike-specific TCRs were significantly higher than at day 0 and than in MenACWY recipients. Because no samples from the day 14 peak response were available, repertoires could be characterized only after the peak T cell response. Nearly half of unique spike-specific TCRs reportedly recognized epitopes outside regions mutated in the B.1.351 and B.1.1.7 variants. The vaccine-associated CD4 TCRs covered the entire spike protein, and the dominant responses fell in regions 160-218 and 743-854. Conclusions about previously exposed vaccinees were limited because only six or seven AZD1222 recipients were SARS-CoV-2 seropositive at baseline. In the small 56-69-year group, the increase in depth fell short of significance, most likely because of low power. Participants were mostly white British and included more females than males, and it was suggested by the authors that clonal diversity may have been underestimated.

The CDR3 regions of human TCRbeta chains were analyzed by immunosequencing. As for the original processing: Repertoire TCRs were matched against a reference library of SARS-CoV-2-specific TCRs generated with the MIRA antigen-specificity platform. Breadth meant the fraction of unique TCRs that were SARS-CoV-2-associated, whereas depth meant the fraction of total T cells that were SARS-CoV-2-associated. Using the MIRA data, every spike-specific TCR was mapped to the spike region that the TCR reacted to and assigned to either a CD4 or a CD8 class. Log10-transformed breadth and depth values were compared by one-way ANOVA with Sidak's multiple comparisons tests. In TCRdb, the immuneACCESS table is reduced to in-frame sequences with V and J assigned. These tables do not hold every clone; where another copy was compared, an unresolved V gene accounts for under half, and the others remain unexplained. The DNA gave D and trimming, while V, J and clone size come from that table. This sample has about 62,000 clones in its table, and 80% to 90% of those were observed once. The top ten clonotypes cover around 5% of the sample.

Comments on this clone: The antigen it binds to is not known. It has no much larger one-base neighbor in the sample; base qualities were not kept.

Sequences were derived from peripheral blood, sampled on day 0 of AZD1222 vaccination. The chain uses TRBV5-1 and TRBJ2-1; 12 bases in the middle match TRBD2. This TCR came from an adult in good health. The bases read TGCGCCAGCAGCACCCCTCTAGCGGGGGGGCGGGATGAGCAGTTCTTC. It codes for CASSTPLAGGRDEQFF.